The sequence of this T cell receptor (beta chain) was determined in a study of response to subunit inactivated influenza vaccine. This clonotype was detected only a few times. Antigen specificity is unknown. TCRdb ran MiXCR on the RT-PCR reads and lists one entry per CDR3 protein. The sample records under 800,000 distinct CDR3 sequences, approximately 15% being singletons. Study-level results: Each seasonal flu vaccination may recruit only limited new T cells, authors suggested.

The receptor's source is a man in his fifties who received an inactivated influenza vaccine. Sequenced material: PBMCs from blood, taken around 15 days before vaccination.

The CDR3 sequence: CASSLGAQGNEQFF. In DNA, the CDR3 is TGCGCCAGCAGCTTGGGTGCCCAGGGCAATGAGCAGTTCTTC. This chain links TRBV5-1 with TRBJ2-1, with D possibly matching TRBD1 (5 bases). V was cut by 0 bases and J by 6 bases, with 10 bases left in between. The CDR3 extends over 14 amino acids. Germline V CDR1 and CDR2: SGHRS, YFSETQ.